The 7 T cell receptor beta chains given below trace back to one sample, sequenced in a study of shared clonotypes between healthy human individuals. TCRdb's table, derived via immunoSEQ multiplex PCR, lists solely in-frame clones and lacks some. The sample lists around 480,000 clones, 75% to 80% occurring once. Source material: PBMCs. These receptors came from a woman in her thirties or forties in good health. Some clones in this sample may be carry-over from other donors' samples.

This clone was observed a single time. The J gene is TRBJ2-7, the V gene TRBV5-1; maybe TRBD2 (5 bases). Trimming took off 0 bases at V and 2 bases at J, with 18 bases between the two ends. The CDR3 sequence is 17 residues long. Germline-derived CDR1 and CDR2 are SGHRS and YFSETQ. CDR3 in amino acids: CASSLEIGQRRPYEQYF. The CDR3 nucleotides read TGCGCCAGCAGCTTGGAGATAGGGCAGCGGAGGCCCTACGAGCAGTACTTC.

The chain links TRBV6-5 to TRBJ1-5; D might be TRBD1 (5 bases). This CDR3 is 15 amino acids long. Germline lookup yields CDR1 MNHEY and CDR2 SVGAGI. With 7 bases removed from V and 0 bases from J, the gap between germline ends came to 13 bases. The CDR3 is CASKPDTNSNQPQHF. In DNA form, the CDR3 reads TGTGCCAGCAAGCCGGACACTAATAGCAATCAGCCCCAGCATTTT.

This clone has only one observation. The rearrangement links TRBV7-2 to TRBJ2-3, with D possibly matching TRBD2 (5 bases). Trimming cost V 3 bases and J 2 bases, with 9 bases left between them. Looked up from germline, CDR1 is SGHTA and CDR2 is FQGNSA. This CDR3 has 14 residues. The CDR3 is CASSFVGDTDTQYF. Here the CDR3 DNA reads TGTGCCAGCAGCTTTGTGGGAGACACAGATACGCAGTATTTT.

Note on this clone: Other DNA variants within this sample encode the same CDR3. The genes are TRBV7-9 and TRBJ2-4, with TRBD1 identical over 8 bases. V trimming: 5 bases; J trimming: 0 bases; junction bases outside the gene matches: 6. The CDR3 runs 16 residues. Germline assignment: CDR1 SEHNR and CDR2 FQNEAQ (reference sequence). CDR3 coding DNA: TGTGCCAGCAGCCTAGGACAGGGCCGAGCCAAAAACATTCAGTACTTC. Translation: CASSLGQGRAKNIQYF.

This clone occurred a few times. This rearrangement joins TRBV6-6 to TRBJ2-1, with D maybe TRBD1 (5 bases). CDR1 is MNHNY and CDR2 is SVGAGI in the germline V gene (reference sequence). Deletions cut 3 bases from V and 6 bases from J, with 15 bases between. This CDR3 has 15 residues. The CDR3, as DNA: TGTGCCAGCAGTTATGGATCAGGGAAGGTCAATGAGCAGTTCTTC. This sequence encodes CASSYGSGKVNEQFF.

V usage is TRBV29-1 and J usage is TRBJ1-4, with 10 bases aligning to TRBD1. The CDR3 extends over 17 amino acids. V was clipped by 4 bases and J by 5 bases; unmatched bases: 13. Germline assignment: CDR1 SQVTM and CDR2 ANQGSEA. The CDR3 bases are TGCAGCGTTGGACATACGAGGGGGACAGGGGAAAATGAAAAACTGTTTTTT. Translation: CSVGHTRGTGENEKLFF.

The chain couples TRBV14 to TRBJ2-3, with D tentatively TRBD1 or TRBD2 (5 bases each). The length of the CDR3 is 13 residues. Germline V gives CDR1 SGHDN, CDR2 FVKESK. V lost 1 base and J lost 8, with 10 bases in between. CDR3 residues: CASSQAWGPTQYF. CDR3 nucleotides: TGTGCCAGCAGCCAAGCGTGGGGACCTACGCAGTATTTT. The full variable domain, rest sourced from reference TRBV14 and TRBJ2-3, is EAGVTQFPSHSVIEKGQTVTLRCDPISGHDNLYWYRRVMGKEIKFLLHFVKESKQDESGMPNNRFLAERTGGTYSTLKVQPAELEDSGVYFCASSQAWGPTQYFGPGTRLTVL.